This T cell receptor beta chain was obtained from a study of T cell responses to AZD1222 COVID-19 vaccine. There are 14 residues in the CDR3. V dropped 0 bases and J dropped 3 bases, with 8 bases sitting between them. CDR1 and CDR2 (germline): MNHEY, SVGAGI. Study observations and caveats: Epitopes outside B.1.351 and B.1.1.7 mutated regions reportedly drew nearly half of spike TCRs.

Profiled with immunoSEQ multiplex PCR; TCRdb holds only in-frame clones, not every one. The sample lists about 140,000 clones; around 89% were seen once. In the case of this clone: Its target is unknown.

Recipients boosted at about 4 weeks or about 12 weeks are pooled. The V and J genes are TRBV6-5 and TRBJ1-2; D is uncertain. The clonotype originates from an adult who received the AZD1222 COVID-19 vaccine. The material was peripheral blood, obtained 28 days after the second AZD1222 dose. The CDR3 region has the DNA TGTGCCAGCAGTTACTCGCGGCAGGACTATGGCTACACCTTC. Translated: CASSYSRQDYGYTF.